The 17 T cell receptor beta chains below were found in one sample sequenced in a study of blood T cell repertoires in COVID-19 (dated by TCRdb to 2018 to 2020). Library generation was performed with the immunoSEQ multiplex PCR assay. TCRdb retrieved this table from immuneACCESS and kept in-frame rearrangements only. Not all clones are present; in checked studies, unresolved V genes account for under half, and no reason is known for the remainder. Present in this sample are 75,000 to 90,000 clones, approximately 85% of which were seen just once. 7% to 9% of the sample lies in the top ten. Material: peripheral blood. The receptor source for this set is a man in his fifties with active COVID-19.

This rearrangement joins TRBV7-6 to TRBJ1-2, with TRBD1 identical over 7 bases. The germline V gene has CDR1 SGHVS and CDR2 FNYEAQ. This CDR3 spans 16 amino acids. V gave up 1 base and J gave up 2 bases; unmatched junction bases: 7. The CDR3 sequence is CASSLGIRGSNYGYTF. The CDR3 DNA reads TGTGCCAGCAGCTTAGGTATCAGGGGGTCCAACTATGGCTACACCTTC.

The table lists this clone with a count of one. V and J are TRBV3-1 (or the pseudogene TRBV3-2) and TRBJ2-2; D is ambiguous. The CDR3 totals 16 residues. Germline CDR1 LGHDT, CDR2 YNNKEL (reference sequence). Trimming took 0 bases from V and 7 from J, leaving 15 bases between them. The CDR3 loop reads CASSQERGIERGELFF. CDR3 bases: TGTGCCAGCAGCCAAGAACGCGGCATCGAGCGCGGGGAGCTGTTTTTT.

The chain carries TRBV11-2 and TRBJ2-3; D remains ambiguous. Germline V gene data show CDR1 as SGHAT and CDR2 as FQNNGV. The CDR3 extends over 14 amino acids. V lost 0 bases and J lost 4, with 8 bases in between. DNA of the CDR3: TGTGCCAGCAGCTTAGACATGCGCCCAGATACGCAGTATTTT. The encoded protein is CASSLDMRPDTQYF.

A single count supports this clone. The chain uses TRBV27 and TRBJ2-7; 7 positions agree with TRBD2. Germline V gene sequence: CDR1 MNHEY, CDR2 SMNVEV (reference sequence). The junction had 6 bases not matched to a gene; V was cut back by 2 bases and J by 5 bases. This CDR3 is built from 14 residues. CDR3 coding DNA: TGTGCCAGCAGTTTACAAAATAGCGGGCACGAGCAGTACTTC. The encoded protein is CASSLQNSGHEQYF.

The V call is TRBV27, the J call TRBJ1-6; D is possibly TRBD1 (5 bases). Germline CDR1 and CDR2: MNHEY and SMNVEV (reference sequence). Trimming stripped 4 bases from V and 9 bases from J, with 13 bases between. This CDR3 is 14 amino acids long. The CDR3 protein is CASSSRVSASPLHF. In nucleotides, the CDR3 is TGTGCCAGCAGTTCCAGGGTTTCGGCTTCACCCCTCCACTTT.

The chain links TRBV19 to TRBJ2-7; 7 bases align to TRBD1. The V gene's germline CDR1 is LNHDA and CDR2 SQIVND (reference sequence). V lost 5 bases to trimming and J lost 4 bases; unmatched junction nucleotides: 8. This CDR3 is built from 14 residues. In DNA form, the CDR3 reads TGTGCCAGTAGTCCTGGACAGGAGAGATACGAGCAGTACTTC. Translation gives CASSPGQERYEQYF.

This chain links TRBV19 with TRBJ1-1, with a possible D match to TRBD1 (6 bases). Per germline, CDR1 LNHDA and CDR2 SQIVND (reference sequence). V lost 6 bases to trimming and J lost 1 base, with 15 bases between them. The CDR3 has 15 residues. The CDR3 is CASRSGQLRNTEAFF. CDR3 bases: TGTGCCAGTAGGAGTGGACAGCTCAGGAACACTGAAGCTTTCTTT.

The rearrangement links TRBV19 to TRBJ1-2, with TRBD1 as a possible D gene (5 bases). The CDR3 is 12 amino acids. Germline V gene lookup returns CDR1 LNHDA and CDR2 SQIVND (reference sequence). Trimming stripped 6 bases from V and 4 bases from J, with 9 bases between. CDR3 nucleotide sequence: TGTGCCAGTAGACGGACACCCTATGGCTACACCTTC. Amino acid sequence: CASRRTPYGYTF.

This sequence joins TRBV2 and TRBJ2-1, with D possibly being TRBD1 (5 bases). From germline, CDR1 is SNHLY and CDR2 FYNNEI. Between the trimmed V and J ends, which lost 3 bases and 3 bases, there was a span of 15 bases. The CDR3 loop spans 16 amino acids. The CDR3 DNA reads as TGTGCCAGCAGTGACCCCCAGGGATACAGCTACAATGAGCAGTTCTTC. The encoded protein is CASSDPQGYSYNEQFF.

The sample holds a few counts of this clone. DNA of the CDR3: TGCGCCAGCAGCTGGACTAGCGAGAATGAGCAGTTCTTC. It encodes CASSWTSENEQFF. The chain couples TRBV5-1 to TRBJ2-1, with TRBD2 identical over 9 bases. This CDR3 comprises 13 residues. Germline trimming cut 3 bases from V and 7 bases from J; bases unmatched to any gene: 2. Per the germline V gene, CDR1 is SGHRS and CDR2 is YFSETQ.

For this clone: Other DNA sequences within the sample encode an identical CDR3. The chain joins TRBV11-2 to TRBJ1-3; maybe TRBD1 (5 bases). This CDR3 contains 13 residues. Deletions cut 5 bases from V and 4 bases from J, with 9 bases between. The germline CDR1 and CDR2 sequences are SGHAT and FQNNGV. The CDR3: CASSQDRGNTIYF. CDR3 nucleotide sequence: TGTGCCAGCAGCCAAGACAGAGGAAACACCATATATTTT.

The CDR3 spells CASSRRDGTIQPGANVLTF. The DNA of the CDR3 is TGTGCCAGCAGTCGCCGGGACGGGACAATTCAACCTGGGGCCAACGTCCTGACTTTC. The chain joins TRBV6-6 to TRBJ2-6; possible D gene TRBD1, 6 bases. Trimming left V 5 bases short and J 2 bases short, with 22 bases between. Looked up from germline, CDR1 is MNHNY and CDR2 is SVGAGI (reference sequence). The length of the CDR3 is 19 residues.

Here the CDR3 reads CASSSTYEQYF. The CDR3 region has the DNA TGTGCCAGCTCGTCCACTTACGAGCAGTACTTC. V usage is TRBV28 and J usage is TRBJ2-7, with no clear D. Trimming pared 8 bases from V and 4 bases from J, leaving 9 bases between. Germline V gives CDR1 MDHEN, CDR2 SYDVKM. The CDR3 runs 11 residues.

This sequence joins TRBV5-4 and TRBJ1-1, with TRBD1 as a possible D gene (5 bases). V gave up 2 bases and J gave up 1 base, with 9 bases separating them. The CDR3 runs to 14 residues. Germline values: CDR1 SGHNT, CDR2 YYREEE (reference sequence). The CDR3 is CASSFSGKNTEAFF. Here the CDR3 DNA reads TGTGCCAGCAGCTTTTCAGGGAAGAACACTGAAGCTTTCTTT.

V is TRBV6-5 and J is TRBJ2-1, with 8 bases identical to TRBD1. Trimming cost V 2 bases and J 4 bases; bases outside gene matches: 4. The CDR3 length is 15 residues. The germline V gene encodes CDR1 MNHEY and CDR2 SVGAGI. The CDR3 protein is CASSYTDRGYNEQFF. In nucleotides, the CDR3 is TGTGCCAGCAGTTACACAGACAGGGGTTACAATGAGCAGTTCTTC.

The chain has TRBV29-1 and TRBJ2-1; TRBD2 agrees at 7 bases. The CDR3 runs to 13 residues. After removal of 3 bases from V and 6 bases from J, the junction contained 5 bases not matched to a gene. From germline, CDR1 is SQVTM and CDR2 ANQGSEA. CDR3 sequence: CSVDAGVGNEQFF. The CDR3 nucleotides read TGCAGCGTTGATGCGGGAGTGGGCAATGAGCAGTTCTTC.

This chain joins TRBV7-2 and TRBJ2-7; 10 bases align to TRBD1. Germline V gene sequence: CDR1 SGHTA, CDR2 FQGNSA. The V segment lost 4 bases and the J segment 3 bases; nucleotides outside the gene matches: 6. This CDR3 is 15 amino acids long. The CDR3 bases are TGTGCCAGCAGCTCGCGGACAGGGGGTGTCTACGAGCAGTACTTC. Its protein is CASSSRTGGVYEQYF.